The table lists the clone carrying this TCR beta chain with many counts. This sample is part of a study of early T cells in non-severe SARS-CoV-2 infection. The CDR3 contains 13 residues. Germline V gene sequence: CDR1 SGHDN, CDR2 FVKESK. Trimming cost V 2 bases and J 6 bases, with 9 bases left between them. Attached unique molecular identifiers marked individual cDNA molecules. From the 5' RACE reads, TCRdb called clonotypes with MiXCR, one entry per CDR3 protein. This table has 50,000 to 70,000 distinct CDR3 sequences, approximately 8% appearing once. V usage is TRBV14 and J usage is TRBJ2-3; D possibly corresponds to TRBD2 (5 bases). This receptor was identified in an adult who was a healthcare worker with PCR-confirmed SARS-CoV-2 infection or an uninfected control (not recorded which). Sequences were obtained from whole blood. CDR3 sequence (DNA): TGTGCCAGCAGCCAAATCGGGGTGGATACGCAGTATTTT. Protein sequence: CASSQIGVDTQYF.